This TCR beta chain was recovered during a study of blood T cell repertoires in COVID-19. Sequencing was performed with immunoSEQ multiplex PCR; in TCRdb, only in-frame clones are kept and a portion is missing. Altogether approximately 480,000 clones are present, roughly 89% being singletons, with the ten largest covering around 0.92%. Seattle's enrolled individuals joined amid active infection and were then monitored longitudinally. This CDR3 region has 16 residues. V lost 1 base, J lost 8 bases, and 12 bases stayed unmatched. Germline CDR1 and CDR2: SGHTA and FQGNSA. Sample: peripheral blood. The TCR sequence derives from a young man with COVID-19, enrolled during active disease. The rearrangement uses TRBV7-2 and TRBJ2-5, with 8 nucleotides matching TRBD2. The CDR3 DNA is TGTGCCAGCAGCTTAGAGATAGTGGGCGGGGGGAGAACCCAGTACTTC. It encodes CASSLEIVGGGRTQYF.